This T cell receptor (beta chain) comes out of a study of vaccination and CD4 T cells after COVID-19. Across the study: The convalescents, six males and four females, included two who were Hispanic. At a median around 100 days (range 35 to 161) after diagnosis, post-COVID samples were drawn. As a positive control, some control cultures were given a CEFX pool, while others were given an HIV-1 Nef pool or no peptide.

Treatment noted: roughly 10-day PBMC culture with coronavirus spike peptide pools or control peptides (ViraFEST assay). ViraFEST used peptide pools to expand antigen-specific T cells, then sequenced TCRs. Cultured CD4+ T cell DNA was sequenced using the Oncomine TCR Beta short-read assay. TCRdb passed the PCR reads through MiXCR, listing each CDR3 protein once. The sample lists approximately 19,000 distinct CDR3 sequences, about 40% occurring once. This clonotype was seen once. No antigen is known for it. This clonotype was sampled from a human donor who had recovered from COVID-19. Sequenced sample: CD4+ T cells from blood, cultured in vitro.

The CDR3 region is CSREGLGVNEQFF. The CDR3 region has the DNA TGCAGTAGGGAGGGACTAGGGGTCAATGAGCAGTTCTTC. V gene TRBV20-1 combines with J gene TRBJ2-1, with 8 bases matching TRBD2. Losses at the gene ends were 8 bases for V and 6 bases for J; bases not matched to a gene: 9. Germline V gives CDR1 DFQATT, CDR2 SNEGSKA (reference sequence). This CDR3 comprises 13 residues.